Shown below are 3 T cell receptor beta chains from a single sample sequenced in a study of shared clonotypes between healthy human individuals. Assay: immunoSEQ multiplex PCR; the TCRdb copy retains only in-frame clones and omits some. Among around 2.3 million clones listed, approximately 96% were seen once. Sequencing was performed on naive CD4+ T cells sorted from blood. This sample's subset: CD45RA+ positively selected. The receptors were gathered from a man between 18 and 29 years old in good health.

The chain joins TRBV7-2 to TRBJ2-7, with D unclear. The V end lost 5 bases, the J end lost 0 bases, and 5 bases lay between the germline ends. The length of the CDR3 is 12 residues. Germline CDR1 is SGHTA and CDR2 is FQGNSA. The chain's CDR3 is CASSARSYEQYF. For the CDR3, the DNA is TGTGCCAGCAGCGCCCGCTCCTACGAGCAGTACTTC.

CDR3 bases: TGTGCCAGCAGCTTAGTAGTTAGGACTACATCGGATTCACCCCTCCACTTT. This translates into CASSLVVRTTSDSPLHF. The chain uses TRBV11-2 and TRBJ1-6; D gene ambiguous. This CDR3 contains 17 residues. V lost 1 base and J lost 8, with 18 bases in between. Germline CDR1 SGHAT, CDR2 FQNNGV.

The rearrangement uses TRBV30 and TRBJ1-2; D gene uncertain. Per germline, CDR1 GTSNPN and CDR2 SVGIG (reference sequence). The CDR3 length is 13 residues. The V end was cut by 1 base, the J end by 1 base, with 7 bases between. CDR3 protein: CAWSDPFNYGYTF. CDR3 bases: TGTGCCTGGAGTGACCCTTTTAACTATGGCTACACCTTC.